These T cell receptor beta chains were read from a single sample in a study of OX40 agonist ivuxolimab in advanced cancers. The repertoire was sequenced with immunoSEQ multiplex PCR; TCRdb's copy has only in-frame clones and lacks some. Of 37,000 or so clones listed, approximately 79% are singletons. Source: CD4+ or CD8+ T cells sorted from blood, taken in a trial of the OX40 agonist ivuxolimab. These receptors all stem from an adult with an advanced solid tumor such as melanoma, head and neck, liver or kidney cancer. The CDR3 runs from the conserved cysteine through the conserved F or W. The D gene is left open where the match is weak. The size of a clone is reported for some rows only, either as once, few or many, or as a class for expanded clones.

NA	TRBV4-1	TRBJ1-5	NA	CASSQGAGWSQPQHF
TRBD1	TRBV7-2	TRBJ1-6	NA	CASSLLGTGNNSPLHF
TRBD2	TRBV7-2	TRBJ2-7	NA	CASSLVRLAVYYEQYF
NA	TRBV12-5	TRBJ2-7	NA	CASGFGGAITYEQYF
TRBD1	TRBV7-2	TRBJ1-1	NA	CASSPVGTVNTEAFF
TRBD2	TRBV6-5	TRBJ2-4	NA	CASSYSGLAGNIQYF
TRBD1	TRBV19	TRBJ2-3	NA	CASSPIGQVTDTQYF
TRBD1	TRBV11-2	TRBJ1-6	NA	CASKRTGGSGNSPLHF
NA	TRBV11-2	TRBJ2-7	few	CASVGASYEQYF
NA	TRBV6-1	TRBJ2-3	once	CASSVTGRGDTQYF
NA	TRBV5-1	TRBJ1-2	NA	CASSGQGFGYTF
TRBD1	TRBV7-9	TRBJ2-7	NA	CASSLDRGISYEQYF
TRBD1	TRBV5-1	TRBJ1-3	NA	CASSFGTGSGNTIYF
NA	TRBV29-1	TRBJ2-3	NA	CSVDQTGSDTQYF
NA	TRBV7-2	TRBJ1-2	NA	CASSLGWDNYGYTF
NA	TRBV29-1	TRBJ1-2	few	CSVGARLNYGYTF
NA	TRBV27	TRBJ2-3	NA	CASRLGFVSDTQYF
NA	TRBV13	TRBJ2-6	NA	CASSDSRVYRASGANVLTF
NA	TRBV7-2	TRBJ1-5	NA	CASSLGPENQPQHF
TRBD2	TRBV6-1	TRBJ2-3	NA	CASMRGSTDTQYF
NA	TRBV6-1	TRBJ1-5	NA	CASREQAHQPQHF
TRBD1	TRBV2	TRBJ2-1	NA	CASSAEQGFYNEQFF
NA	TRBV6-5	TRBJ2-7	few	CASTTSGFPYEQYF
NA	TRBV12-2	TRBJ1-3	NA	CASPPPGTGNTIYF
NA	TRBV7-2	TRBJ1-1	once	CASSLALGSTEAFF
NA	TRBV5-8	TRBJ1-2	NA	CASSLEVSAYGYTF
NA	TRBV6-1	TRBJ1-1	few	CASKSVQGRLAFF
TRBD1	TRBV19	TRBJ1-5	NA	CASSANRDRVNQPQHF